These 31 T cell receptor beta chains came from one sample sequenced in a study of tumour-infiltrating T cells in Burkitt lymphoma. TCRdb's copy holds only in-frame clones and misses some; the assay was immunoSEQ multiplex PCR. The repertoire consists of around 1,200 clones, with roughly 12% occurring once and the leading ten covering around a quarter. Sequencing was performed on tumor tissue. All receptors come from a human donor with Burkitt lymphoma.

This clone was counted a few times. Possible read error: a much larger clone is one base away. This sample also contains other DNA sequences that code for the same CDR3. V gene TRBV19 combines with J gene TRBJ2-1, with a weak D call TRBD2 (6 bases). Germline V gene sequence: CDR1 LNHDA, CDR2 SQIVND (reference sequence). The CDR3 is 15 amino acids. The CDR3 nucleotides read TGTGCTAGTAGTATACGGGACTCCTCATACAATGAGCAGTTCTTC. This codes for CASSIRDSSYNEQFF.

V gene TRBV5-1 combines with J gene TRBJ2-3, with D perhaps being TRBD1 or TRBD2 (6 bases each). Germline assignment: CDR1 SGHRS and CDR2 YFSETQ. The V gene lost 0 bases and the J gene lost 3 bases, with 11 bases spanning the gap. The CDR3 has 15 amino acids. CDR3 region: CASSLGWGATDTQYF. CDR3 in DNA: TGCGCCAGCAGCTTGGGATGGGGGGCGACAGATACGCAGTATTTT.

The rearrangement joins TRBV27 to TRBJ2-3; D unclear. V shed 0 bases and J shed 2 bases, with 12 bases lying between them. This CDR3 comprises 16 residues. Germline CDR1 and CDR2: MNHEY and SMNVEV (reference sequence). The CDR3 reads CASSLSAGPPTDTQYF. The CDR3 DNA reads TGTGCCAGCAGTTTATCGGCCGGGCCCCCCACAGATACGCAGTATTTT.

The V call is TRBV4-3, the J call TRBJ1-1; D is possibly TRBD1 (5 bases). The CDR3 is made up of 15 amino acids. The V end lost 5 bases, the J end lost 1 base, and 14 bases lay between the germline ends. The V gene's germline CDR1 is LGHNA and CDR2 YSLEER. This CDR3 is CASSTNRGRNTEAFF. DNA for the CDR3: TGCGCCAGCAGCACAAATAGGGGACGGAACACTGAAGCTTTCTTT.

This clone was found a few times. The chain carries TRBV13 and TRBJ2-7, with TRBD1 matching over 8 bases. CDR1 and CDR2 from the germline V gene are PRHDT and FYEKMQ (reference sequence). The V and J ends lost 5 bases and 2 bases, in that order; junction bases with no gene match: 5. This CDR3 spans 14 amino acids. The CDR3 DNA reads TGTGCCAGCAGCACGACAGGGGTAACCTACGAGCAGTACTTC. Its translation is CASSTTGVTYEQYF.

The chain is built from TRBV7-2 and TRBJ1-6; tentative D call: TRBD1 (6 bases). Per the germline V gene, CDR1 is SGHTA and CDR2 is FQGNSA. The CDR3 is 17 amino acids. Trimming pared 5 bases from V and 13 bases from J, leaving 27 bases between. This chain's CDR3 is CASSRVVRTEAPGPLHF. The CDR3 DNA follows: TGTGCCAGCAGCCGGGTAGTGCGGACAGAAGCACCTGGCCCCCTCCACTTT.

In its sample, this clone is large. The gene calls are TRBV19 and TRBJ1-5; weak D call: TRBD1 (5 bases). The CDR3 is 14 amino acids. Trimming pared 8 bases from V and 4 bases from J, leaving 15 bases between. Germline V gene data show CDR1 as LNHDA and CDR2 as SQIVND (reference sequence). CDR3 nucleotides: TGTGCCAGTCTTTCCAGGGACTTTAATCAGCCCCAGCATTTT. Amino acid sequence: CASLSRDFNQPQHF.

CDR3 nucleotide sequence: TGTGCCAGCAGCTTATCTAGCGGCGACTACGAGCAGTACTTC. Encoded protein: CASSLSSGDYEQYF. The chain couples TRBV11-2 to TRBJ2-7; 7 nucleotides line up with TRBD2. V trimming: 2 bases; J trimming: 3 bases; junction bases outside the gene matches: 4. The CDR3 extends over 14 amino acids. CDR1 SGHAT and CDR2 FQNNGV come from the germline V gene.

This rearrangement joins TRBV9 to TRBJ1-1, with no clear D. V gave up 0 bases and J gave up 2 bases, with 5 bases separating them. Germline V CDR1 and CDR2: SGDLS, YYNGEE. The CDR3 covers 13 residues. CDR3: CASSVGRNTEAFF. The CDR3 bases are TGTGCCAGCAGCGTAGGCAGAAACACTGAAGCTTTCTTT.

This clone was seen more than once but under ten times. V and J are TRBV2 and TRBJ2-1; 7 bases map to TRBD2. The CDR3 runs to 17 residues. The germline CDR1 and CDR2 sequences are SNHLY and FYNNEI. V gave up 5 bases and J gave up 0 bases; unmatched junction bases: 10. Here the CDR3 DNA reads TGTGCCAGCAGTCTAACAGGTGGCGGGAGCTCCTACAATGAGCAGTTCTTC. Its translation: CASSLTGGGSSYNEQFF.

This chain uses TRBV9 with TRBJ1-2, with a weak D call TRBD1 (6 bases). V lost 3 bases and J 4 bases, leaving 7 bases between the germline ends. Germline CDR1 reads SGDLS; CDR2 reads YYNGEE. This CDR3 has 12 residues. The CDR3 region is CASSEDSYGYTF. The DNA for the CDR3 is TGTGCCAGCAGCGAGGACAGCTATGGCTACACCTTC.

This clone was observed a handful of times. This chain joins TRBV11-2 and TRBJ2-5; no clear D gene. The CDR3 has 15 amino acids. V lost 1 base and J 0 bases, leaving 9 bases between the germline ends. The germline V gene has CDR1 SGHAT and CDR2 FQNNGV. CDR3 residues: CASSLGPADQETQYF. The CDR3 nucleotides are TGTGCCAGCAGCTTAGGCCCCGCAGACCAAGAGACCCAGTACTTC. The whole variable domain, filled in from reference TRBV11-2 and TRBJ2-5, reads EAGVAQSPRYKIIEKRQSVAFWCNPISGHATLYWYQQILGQGPKLLIQFQNNGVVDDSQLPKDRFSAERLKGVDSTLKIQPAKLEDSAVYLCASSLGPADQETQYFGPGTRLLVL.

This clone was counted only a few times. The sample has other DNA sequences that encode this CDR3 too. The chain employs TRBV29-1 and TRBJ2-7, with D tentatively TRBD2 (6 bases). The germline V and J ends were trimmed by 7 bases and 1 base, with 14 bases remaining between them. The germline V gene encodes CDR1 SQVTM and CDR2 ANQGSEA. The CDR3 loop spans 13 amino acids. The CDR3 reads CSAIVGGSYEQYF. CDR3 nucleotides: TGCAGCGCCATCGTGGGGGGATCCTACGAGCAGTACTTC.

By sample fraction, this clone is large. This chain links TRBV25-1 with TRBJ2-4; D remains unclear. The CDR3 runs to 13 residues. CDR1 is MGHDK and CDR2 is SYGVNS in the germline V gene. Trimming shortened V by 5 bases and J by 8 bases, and 13 bases separated the two germline ends. CDR3 protein: CASSSPQYDIQYF. The CDR3 DNA sequence: TGTGCCAGCAGTTCTCCCCAATACGACATTCAGTACTTC.

The chain carries TRBV10-3 and TRBJ2-7; D is perhaps TRBD2 (6 bases). The germline V and J ends were trimmed by 3 bases and 3 bases, with 15 bases remaining between them. The CDR3 is 15 amino acids. The V gene's germline CDR1 is ENHRY and CDR2 SYGVKD. CDR3 protein: CAISEGASADYEQYF. In DNA, the CDR3 is TGTGCCATCAGTGAAGGGGCTAGCGCGGACTACGAGCAGTACTTC.

V and J are TRBV6-6 and TRBJ2-1; D remains unclear. The V gene's germline CDR1 is MNHNY and CDR2 SVGAGI (reference sequence). With 2 bases removed from V and 7 bases from J, the gap between germline ends came to 3 bases. CDR3 length: 11 amino acids. In nucleotides, the CDR3 is TGTGCCAGCAGTTACAGGAATGAGCAGTTCTTC. This translates into CASSYRNEQFF.

By its share, this clone is large (0.1 to 1%). This sequence joins TRBV15 and TRBJ2-3; 7 bases are a match to TRBD1. This CDR3 comprises 16 residues. The V segment lost 5 bases and the J segment 3 bases; nucleotides outside the gene matches: 11. Germline values: CDR1 LNHNV, CDR2 YYDKDF (reference sequence). Here the CDR3 reads CATSLGQELGTDTQYF. In nucleotides, the CDR3 is TGTGCCACCAGCCTAGGACAGGAGCTCGGGACAGATACGCAGTATTTT.

V and J are TRBV19 and TRBJ1-6; no reliable D call. The CDR3 runs 16 residues. With 4 bases removed from V and 0 bases from J, the gap between germline ends came to 10 bases. CDR1 LNHDA and CDR2 SQIVND come from the germline V gene (reference sequence). The CDR3 spells CASSTGLSSYNSPLHF. Here the CDR3 DNA reads TGTGCCAGTAGTACAGGACTGAGCTCCTATAATTCACCCCTCCACTTT.

This clone has a handful of counts. The identical CDR3 is also encoded by other nucleotide sequences in the sample. The CDR3 DNA reads TGTGCCAGCAGCTCGTACAGGGAGAACACCGGGGAGCTGTTTTTT. Translating gives CASSSYRENTGELFF. The chain couples TRBV11-3 to TRBJ2-2; D possibly corresponds to TRBD1 (6 bases). The V end lost 4 bases, the J end lost 1 base, and 10 bases lay between the germline ends. Germline V gene lookup returns CDR1 SGHNT and CDR2 YENEEA. The CDR3 is 15 amino acids. The full variable domain, its missing parts supplied by reference TRBV11-3 and TRBJ2-2, is EAGVVQSPRYKIIEKKQPVAFWCNPISGHNTLYWYLQNLGQGPELLIRYENEEAVDDSQLPKDRFSAERLKGVDSTLKIQPAELGDSAVYLCASSSYRENTGELFFGEGSRLTVL.

By sample share, this clone is hyperexpanded. The chain employs TRBV28 and TRBJ2-2; 7 nucleotides match TRBD1. V gave up 5 bases and J gave up 3 bases; unmatched junction bases: 9. The CDR3 spans 16 residues. The germline CDR1 and CDR2 sequences are MDHEN and SYDVKM. The chain's CDR3 is CASSVPTGVDTGELFF. The DNA of the CDR3 is TGTGCCAGCAGTGTACCTACAGGGGTGGACACCGGGGAGCTGTTTTTT.

V gene TRBV2 combines with J gene TRBJ2-7, with 7 bases aligning to TRBD2. Germline CDR1 is SNHLY and CDR2 is FYNNEI. The CDR3 is made up of 16 amino acids. V lost 8 bases to trimming and J lost 0 bases; unmatched junction nucleotides: 13. The CDR3 reads CASGGGGDRSSYEQYF. The CDR3 nucleotides read TGTGCCAGCGGAGGTGGGGGGGATAGGAGCTCCTACGAGCAGTACTTC.

This clone came up a few times. The chain carries TRBV30 and TRBJ1-1; D is uncertain. V was clipped by 3 bases and J by 3 bases, with 17 bases between them. The CDR3 sequence is 15 residues long. Germline V gene data show CDR1 as GTSNPN and CDR2 as SVGIG (reference sequence). The CDR3 here is CAWSQWVHWYTEAFF. CDR3 in DNA: TGTGCCTGGAGCCAGTGGGTACACTGGTACACTGAAGCTTTCTTT.

This chain joins TRBV7-9 and TRBJ1-4, with D hard to call. Between the trimmed V and J ends, which lost 1 base and 4 bases, there was a span of 7 bases. The CDR3 is 14 residues long. Per germline, CDR1 SEHNR and CDR2 FQNEAQ (reference sequence). The CDR3 nucleotides are TGTGCCAGCAGCTTAGGGAGCGTTAATGAAAAACTGTTTTTT. Protein: CASSLGSVNEKLFF.

This clone was seen a few times. The chain is built from TRBV4-1 and TRBJ2-2; TRBD1 matches 8 bases. The CDR3 runs to 21 residues. Germline values: CDR1 MGHRA, CDR2 YSYEKL. The V segment lost 1 base and the J segment 1 base; nucleotides outside the gene matches: 17. The CDR3 region is CASSQATTDYTGTGNTGELFF. The CDR3 region has the DNA TGCGCCAGCAGCCAAGCTACCACCGATTATACCGGGACAGGGAACACCGGGGAGCTGTTTTTT.

This chain joins TRBV27 and TRBJ1-2; 11 bases align to TRBD1. The trim removed 4 bases at V and 7 bases at J, leaving 5 bases unmatched. The CDR3 is 14 residues long. In germline, CDR1 is MNHEY, CDR2 SMNVEV (reference sequence). CDR3 nucleotides: TGTGCCAGCAGTTGGACAGGGGGCAAGGCTGGCTACACCTTC. As protein: CASSWTGGKAGYTF.

As concerns this clone: One junction end disagrees with the germline gene, perhaps due to a read error. This chain links TRBV5-1 with TRBJ1-5, with 7 bases lining up with TRBD1. Germline values: CDR1 SGHRS, CDR2 YFSETQ. This CDR3 is 15 amino acids long. This chain's CDR3 is CASSLGGEGGQPQHF. CDR3 nucleotides: TGCGCCAGTAGCTTAGGGGGCGAAGGCGGTCAGCCCCAGCATTTT.

This chain connects TRBV13 to TRBJ2-1; D gene unclear. In germline, CDR1 is PRHDT, CDR2 FYEKMQ (reference sequence). The CDR3 has 12 residues. V was pared by 5 bases and J by 9 bases, with 11 bases between. The CDR3 loop reads CASSKDLAEQFF. CDR3 DNA sequence: TGTGCCAGCAGCAAGGACCTGGCTGAGCAGTTCTTC.

This clone was counted only a few times. The J gene is TRBJ1-1, the V gene TRBV21-1. TRBV21-1 is annotated as a pseudogene. The CDR3 loop spans 14 amino acids. In DNA, the CDR3 is TGTGCCAGCAGCAAAACTCAGCCTCAAATTGAAGCTTTCTTT. This sequence encodes CASSKTQPQIEAFF.

This clone has a handful of counts. V is TRBV6-1 and J is TRBJ1-1; D perhaps matches TRBD1 (5 bases). The CDR3 loop spans 16 amino acids. V dropped 1 base and J dropped 0 bases, with 12 bases sitting between them. CDR1 is MNHNS and CDR2 is SASEGT in the germline V gene. CDR3 DNA: TGTGCCAGCAGTGAAGACCTGGGGGGTTTGAACACTGAAGCTTTCTTT. It yields the protein CASSEDLGGLNTEAFF.

V gene TRBV19 combines with J gene TRBJ2-5; possibly TRBD1 for D (7 bases). The CDR3 contains 15 residues. V lost 6 bases and J 4 bases, leaving 18 bases between the germline ends. Germline V gene data show CDR1 as LNHDA and CDR2 as SQIVND (reference sequence). The CDR3 DNA sequence: TGTGCCAGTAGGGCGACCAGGGGGGCGGGAGAGACCCAGTACTTC. It codes for CASRATRGAGETQYF.

The chain uses TRBV4-3 and TRBJ1-2, with D unresolved. V dropped 0 bases and J dropped 3 bases, with 17 bases sitting between them. Germline V CDR1 and CDR2: LGHNA, YSLEER. The CDR3 loop spans 17 amino acids. CDR3 in amino acids: CASSQENWNGGYYGYTF. DNA for the CDR3: TGCGCCAGCAGCCAAGAAAATTGGAACGGAGGATACTATGGCTACACCTTC.